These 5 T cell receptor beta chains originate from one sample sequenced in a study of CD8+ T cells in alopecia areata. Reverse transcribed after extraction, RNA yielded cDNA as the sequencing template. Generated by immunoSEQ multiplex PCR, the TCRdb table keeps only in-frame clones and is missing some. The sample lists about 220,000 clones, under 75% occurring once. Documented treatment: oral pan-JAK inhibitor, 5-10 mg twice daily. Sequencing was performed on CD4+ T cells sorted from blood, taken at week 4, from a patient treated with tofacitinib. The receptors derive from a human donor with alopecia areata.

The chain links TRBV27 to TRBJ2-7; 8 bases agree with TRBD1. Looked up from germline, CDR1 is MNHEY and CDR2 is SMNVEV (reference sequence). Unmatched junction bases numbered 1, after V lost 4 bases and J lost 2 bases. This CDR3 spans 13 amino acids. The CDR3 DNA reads TGTGCCAGCAGTTGGGACAGGACCTACGAGCAGTACTTC. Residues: CASSWDRTYEQYF.

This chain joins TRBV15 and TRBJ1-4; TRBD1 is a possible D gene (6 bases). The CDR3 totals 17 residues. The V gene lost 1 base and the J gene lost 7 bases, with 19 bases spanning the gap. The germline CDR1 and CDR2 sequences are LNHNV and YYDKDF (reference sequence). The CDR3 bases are TGTGCCACCAGCAGAGGACCTACCCAGGGGCTTTTTGAAAAACTGTTTTTT. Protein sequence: CATSRGPTQGLFEKLFF.

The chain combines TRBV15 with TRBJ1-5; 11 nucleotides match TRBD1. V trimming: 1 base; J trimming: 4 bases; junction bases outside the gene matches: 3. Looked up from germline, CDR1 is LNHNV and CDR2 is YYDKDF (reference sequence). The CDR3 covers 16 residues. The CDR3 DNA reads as TGTGCCACCAGCAGAGGGGACAGGGGGTCGAATCAGCCCCAGCATTTT. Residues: CATSRGDRGSNQPQHF.

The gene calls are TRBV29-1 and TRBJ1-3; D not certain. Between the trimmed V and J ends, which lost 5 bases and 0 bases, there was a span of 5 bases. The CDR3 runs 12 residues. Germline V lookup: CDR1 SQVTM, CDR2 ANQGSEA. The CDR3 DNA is TGCAGCGTTCAGGACTCTGGAAACACCATATATTTT. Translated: CSVQDSGNTIYF.

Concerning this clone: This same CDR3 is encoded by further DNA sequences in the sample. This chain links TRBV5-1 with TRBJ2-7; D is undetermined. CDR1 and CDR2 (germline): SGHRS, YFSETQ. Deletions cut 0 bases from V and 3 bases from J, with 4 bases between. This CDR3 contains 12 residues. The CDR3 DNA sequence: TGCGCCAGCAGCTTGGACCGCTACGAGCAGTACTTC. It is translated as CASSLDRYEQYF.